This passage covers 9 T cell receptor beta chains from one sample sequenced in a study of blood T cell repertoires in COVID-19. The assay was immunoSEQ multiplex PCR, and TCRdb's table has in-frame clones only and misses some. Here the sample spans hundreds of thousands of clones, around four fifths being singletons. Input material: peripheral blood. All receptors come from a woman aged 45-65 years who had recovered from COVID-19.

The J gene is TRBJ2-7, the V gene TRBV11-1; D perhaps matches TRBD1 (5 bases). This CDR3 is 13 amino acids long. Deletions cut 1 base from V and 6 bases from J, with 10 bases between. The germline V gene encodes CDR1 SGHAT and CDR2 FQDESV (reference sequence). CDR3 in DNA: TGTGCCAGCAGCTTAGTGCAGGGTGGCGAGCAGTACTTC. Amino acid sequence: CASSLVQGGEQYF.

This clone was recorded only once. The chain recombines TRBV7-3 with TRBJ2-2; D unclear. CDR1 and CDR2 (germline): SGHTA, FQGTGA. The germline V and J ends were trimmed by 0 bases and 4 bases, with 9 bases remaining between them. This CDR3 contains 15 residues. The CDR3 is CASSLTAGGTGELFF. The CDR3 DNA reads TGTGCCAGCAGCTTAACGGCCGGCGGCACCGGGGAGCTGTTTTTT.

This clone was seen only once. The chain is built from TRBV3-1 (or the pseudogene TRBV3-2) and TRBJ2-7; 8 bases are shared with TRBD2. CDR1 LGHDT and CDR2 YNNKEL come from the germline V gene (reference sequence). V shed 0 bases, J shed 3 bases, and the junction held 10 bases outside the gene matches. This CDR3 contains 17 residues. The CDR3 DNA reads TGTGCCAGCAGCCAAGAACACCCCGGGACTAGGTGCTACGAGCAGTACTTC. Protein: CASSQEHPGTRCYEQYF.

J is TRBJ2-3 and V is TRBV7-2; 8 nucleotides align to TRBD2. The germline gives CDR1 SGHTA, CDR2 FQGNSA. This CDR3 has 15 amino acids. J gave up 4 bases and V 5 bases, and 8 bases lay outside the gene matches. CDR3 in amino acids: CASSVGGRRSDTQYF. CDR3 DNA: TGTGCCAGCAGCGTGGGCGGGAGGAGATCAGATACGCAGTATTTT.

This clone was observed a few times. The chain employs TRBV24-1 and TRBJ1-1; D perhaps matches TRBD1 (5 bases). The CDR3 runs to 14 residues. Trimming removed 2 bases from V and 9 bases from J, with 15 bases in between. The V gene's germline CDR1 is KGHDR and CDR2 SFDVKD. The chain's CDR3 is CATSDSVSGEKAFF. DNA of the CDR3: TGTGCCACCAGTGATTCCGTGTCGGGGGAGAAAGCTTTCTTT.

The chain recombines TRBV6-4 with TRBJ2-7; TRBD2 aligns across 11 bases. This CDR3 spans 18 amino acids. The ends lost 7 bases at V and 2 bases at J; junction bases unmatched: 16. Germline loops: CDR1 MRHNA, CDR2 SNTAGT. The CDR3 bases are TGTGCCAGCAATTGTAGGATGACTAGCGGGGTGTTCCCCTACGAGCAGTACTTC. Amino acid sequence: CASNCRMTSGVFPYEQYF.

This chain links TRBV12-3 or TRBV12-4 with TRBJ1-1, with no clear D. The CDR3 has 13 amino acids. V lost 2 bases and J 0 bases, leaving 4 bases between the germline ends. CDR3 DNA sequence: TGTGCCAGCAGTTTATCGGTGAACACTGAAGCTTTCTTT. Residues: CASSLSVNTEAFF.

The chain links TRBV7-3 to TRBJ1-1; D is perhaps TRBD1 (6 bases). V lost 4 bases and J 4 bases, leaving 10 bases between the germline ends. The length of the CDR3 is 13 residues. CDR1 SGHTA and CDR2 FQGTGA come from the germline V gene. The DNA of the CDR3 is TGTGCCAGCAGCTCCACAGGGCCCACTGAAGCTTTCTTT. Amino acids: CASSSTGPTEAFF.

The chain recombines TRBV7-8 with TRBJ1-4; a weak D match, TRBD1 (5 bases). Germline V gene sequence: CDR1 SGHVS, CDR2 FQNEAQ. The CDR3 is made up of 15 amino acids. Trimming shortened V by 1 base and J by 5 bases, and 11 bases separated the two germline ends. The CDR3 here is CASSLVAGPNEKLFF. The CDR3 region has the DNA TGTGCCAGCAGCTTAGTGGCGGGGCCAAATGAAAAACTGTTTTTT. Drawing the rest from reference TRBV7-8 and TRBJ1-4, the complete variable domain is GAGVSQSPRYKVAKRGQDVALRCDPISGHVSLFWYQQALGQGPEFLTYFQNEAQLDKSGLPSDRFFAERPEGSVSTLKIQRTQQEDSAVYLCASSLVAGPNEKLFFGSGTQLSVL.